This TCR beta chain was observed in a study of blood T cell repertoires in COVID-19 (dated by TCRdb to the early 2020s). At the level of the whole study: Collaborator samples came from the United States, Italy and Spain and covered acute and convalescent phases of COVID-19. The material from the prospective study consisted of cDNA or gDNA derived from T cells, B-cell-depleted T cells, or PBMCs. Deeply sampled blood TCRbeta repertoires from subjects exposed to, actively infected with, or recovered from COVID-19 were included in the dataset. The repertoires were made available in a free public database intended to serve as a resource for research on the immune response to SARS-CoV-2. Samples came from the ongoing ImmuneRACE study (first 160 participants) plus 1,254 subjects from 6 global collaborators. Sample metadata almost always included a de-identified subject ID, COVID-19 status, age in years and sex. Where HLA class I and class II types were available, the types were taken from metadata supplied by the sample provider, not from assay-based typing.

Collaborating institutions collected whole blood in K2EDTA tubes following their own protocols. For TCRbeta analysis, collaborators shipped samples as frozen whole blood, isolated PBMCs, or DNA extracted from either of those sample types. What the study reported, not specific to this receptor: The amount of clinical and demographic metadata varied by source and participant and was provided uncurated.

A remark on this clone: The clone's antigen remains unknown. No clone much larger than this one lies a single base away; base qualities are absent.

TCRbeta CDR3 regions were amplified from genomic DNA using the immunoSEQ Assay, a bias-controlled multiplex PCR. Per the authors' processing: The number of nucleated cells in each sample was estimated by amplification of reference gene primers within the assay. To quantify the absolute abundance of each unique TCRbeta CDR3 rearrangement, sequence reads were collapsed and filtered. For each sample, productive Simpson clonality was calculated as the square root of Simpson's diversity index across productive rearrangements. TCRdb limited this immuneACCESS table to in-frame rearrangements with V and J called. A share of clones is missing; checked studies link under half to unresolved V genes, and the rest is unexplained. V, J and clone size reflect that table, while D and trimming were determined from the DNA. A total of roughly 14,000 clones appear in this sample, 82% of them only once. 22% of the sample goes to the ten largest clones.

The receptor was isolated from an elderly man with active or convalescent COVID-19. The sequencing input was peripheral blood.

The CDR3 region reads CASSYGGCTEAFF. In nucleotides, the sequence is TGTGCCAGCAGCTATGGAGGGTGCACTGAAGCTTTCTTT. The rearrangement combines TRBV21-1 with TRBJ1-1. TRBV21-1 constitutes a pseudogene. From cysteine to phenylalanine, the CDR3 is 13 amino acids long. The read is trimmed to its CDR3 DNA, 39 bases read in frame from base 1.